Included here is one T cell receptor beta chain sequence, with context. Authors' data handling: Scientists estimated how many nucleated cells there were by amplifying reference gene primers. The table came from immunoSEQ multiplex PCR; TCRdb's copy has only in-frame clones and leaves some out. V, J and clone size are taken as reported in that table, and D and trimming were inferred from the DNA itself. The data hold over 250,000 clones, with around 90% observed a single time. The V segment lost 4 bases and the J segment 7 bases; nucleotides outside the gene matches: 4. This CDR3 has 14 amino acids. The germline V gene has CDR1 MDHEN and CDR2 SYDVKM. This sample is drawn from a study of blood T cell repertoires in COVID-19. Background on the study: Donors in the United States, Italy and Spain gave samples during acute or convalescent COVID-19.

Participants' reported clinical history set cohort assignment. Donors in Cohort 3 counted as recovered after two negative PCRs, clearance, or symptom resolution. The TCR was taken from a woman aged 45-65 years who had recovered from COVID-19. The sequenced sample was PBMCs or T cells enriched from blood (not recorded which). The rearrangement links TRBV28 to TRBJ1-6; TRBD1 matches 7 bases. In nucleotides, the CDR3 is TGTGCCAGCAGTTCCGGGACAGTCAATTCACCCCTCCACTTT. Its translation is CASSSGTVNSPLHF.